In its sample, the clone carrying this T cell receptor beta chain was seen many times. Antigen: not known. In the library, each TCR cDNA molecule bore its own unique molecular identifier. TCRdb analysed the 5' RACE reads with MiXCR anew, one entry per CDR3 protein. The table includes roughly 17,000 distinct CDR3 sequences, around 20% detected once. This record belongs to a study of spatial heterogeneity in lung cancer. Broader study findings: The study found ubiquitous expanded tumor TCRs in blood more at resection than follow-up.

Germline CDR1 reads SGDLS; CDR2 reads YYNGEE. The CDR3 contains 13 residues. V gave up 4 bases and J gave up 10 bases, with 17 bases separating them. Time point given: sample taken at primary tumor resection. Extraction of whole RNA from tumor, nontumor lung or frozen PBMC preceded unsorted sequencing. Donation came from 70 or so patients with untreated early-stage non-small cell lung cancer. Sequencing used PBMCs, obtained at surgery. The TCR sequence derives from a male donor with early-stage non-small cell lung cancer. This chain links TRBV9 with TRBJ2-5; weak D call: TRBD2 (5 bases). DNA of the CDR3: TGTGCCAGCAGCCGAGCCTCCTCCGGGGACCAGTACTTC. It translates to CASSRASSGDQYF.